The text below deals with one TCR beta chain. Antigen: not known. Sequencing was performed with immunoSEQ multiplex PCR; in TCRdb, only in-frame clones are kept and a portion is missing. This sample has about 21,000 clones; roughly 90% occur once, and the top ten carry 3.5% to 4%. The time point denotes: recipient sample about 28 days before transplant, after cytoreduction. Recipients were bled about 28 days pretransplant and at posttransplant days 30, 100, 180. This entry comes from a study of T cell clonotyping in hematopoietic cell transplantation. Across the whole study: Cytoreduction preceded collection of pretransplant recipient samples.

Germline-derived CDR1 and CDR2 are MNHEY and SMNVEV (reference sequence). Trimming stripped 3 bases from V and 4 bases from J, with 9 bases between. This CDR3 is built from 13 residues. Study-level results: Recipient TCR diversity dropped after transplant; expanded clonotypes rose from day 30 to 180. Few recipient clonotypes overlapped donors; over 97% were de novo at given depth.

The sample consisted of peripheral blood mononuclear cells, taken before stem cell transplant. The source is a man between 18 and 29 years old with biphenotypic leukemia. Some clones in this sample may be carry-over from other donors' samples. The chain is built from TRBV27 and TRBJ1-1; D remains unclear. CDR3 loop: CASSLIPVTEAFF. CDR3 nucleotide sequence: TGTGCCAGCAGTTTGATTCCGGTCACTGAAGCTTTCTTT.